These 28 T cell receptor beta chains were all obtained from the same sample, sequenced in a study of blood T cells in healthy people across ages. Combining a sample-barcoded 5' primer with a J-beta primer mix, a second PCR ran for roughly 6 to 11 cycles. One entry per CDR3 protein results from TCRdb running MiXCR on the 5' RACE reads. The sample lists about a million distinct CDR3 sequences; roughly two fifths were seen once. Sequenced: blood. These receptors were obtained from a man aged 18 to 29 in good health.

This clonotype appeared a few times. The rearrangement links TRBV27 to TRBJ2-7; tentative D call: TRBD1 (6 bases). The CDR3 covers 14 residues. Deletions cut 6 bases from V and 3 bases from J, with 15 bases between. The germline V gene has CDR1 MNHEY and CDR2 SMNVEV (reference sequence). CDR3 sequence (DNA): TGTGCCAGCAGGAAACAGGGTATCGACTACGAGCAGTACTTC. It is translated as CASRKQGIDYEQYF.

The rearrangement joins TRBV20-1 to TRBJ2-7, with 13 bases that match TRBD2. The CDR3 loop spans 15 amino acids. Unmatched junction bases numbered 6, after V lost 0 bases and J lost 7 bases. Germline CDR1 and CDR2: DFQATT and SNEGSKA (reference sequence). CDR3 amino acids: CSARDPGLAGSEQYF. The CDR3 coding sequence is TGCAGTGCTAGAGACCCGGGACTAGCGGGAAGTGAGCAGTACTTC.

This rearrangement joins TRBV3-1 to TRBJ2-5; TRBD1 agrees at 7 bases. V gave up 2 bases and J gave up 2 bases; unmatched junction bases: 5. This CDR3 is built from 15 residues. Germline assignment: CDR1 LGHDT and CDR2 YNNKEL (reference sequence). The CDR3 region is CASSQSGTAQETQYF. For the CDR3, the DNA is TGTGCCAGCAGCCAATCCGGGACAGCTCAAGAGACCCAGTACTTC.

On this clonotype: The germline gene is not matched at one end of the junction; a read error may be the cause. The genes are TRBV3-1 and TRBJ1-6; D remains ambiguous. This CDR3 contains 14 residues. Germline V gene data show CDR1 as LGHDT and CDR2 as YNNKEL (reference sequence). CDR3 sequence (DNA): TGTGCCAGTAGCCTACAGATAGCCAATTCACCCCTCCACTTT. Amino acid sequence: CASSLQIANSPLHF.

The rearrangement joins TRBV9 to TRBJ2-5; the D gene is possibly TRBD2 (5 bases). V was shortened by 3 bases and J by 7 bases, with 16 bases between the two germline ends. This CDR3 contains 14 residues. Germline assignment: CDR1 SGDLS and CDR2 YYNGEE. The CDR3 nucleotides read TGTGCCAGCAGCGCCCGGGATCTCGAAGGGACCCAGTACTTC. Protein sequence: CASSARDLEGTQYF.

The chain uses TRBV29-1 and TRBJ2-7; TRBD1 is a possible D gene (6 bases). The CDR3 totals 14 residues. Germline V gene data show CDR1 as SQVTM and CDR2 as ANQGSEA. Deletions cut 1 base from V and 4 bases from J, with 14 bases between. CDR3 loop: CSVEGEGHNYEQYF. In nucleotides, the CDR3 is TGCAGCGTTGAAGGTGAGGGACACAATTACGAGCAGTACTTC.

This clonotype appeared a few times. This chain connects TRBV6-2 or TRBV6-3 to TRBJ1-1; the D gene is possibly TRBD1 (5 bases). Trimming cost V 5 bases and J 5 bases, with 15 bases left between them. This CDR3 is built from 14 residues. Germline V gene sequence: CDR1 MNHEY, CDR2 SVGEGT. Written as DNA, the CDR3 is TGTGCCAGCAGTACCCCGAGGGGTGGAACTGAAGCTTTCTTT. Translated, it gives CASSTPRGGTEAFF.

The chain employs TRBV20-1 and TRBJ2-3, with D uncertain. V shed 2 bases and J shed 2 bases, with 5 bases lying between them. Germline V gives CDR1 DFQATT, CDR2 SNEGSKA (reference sequence). The length of the CDR3 is 12 residues. The CDR3 nucleotides are TGCAGTGCTAGACCAGCCACAGATACGCAGTATTTT. Translation: CSARPATDTQYF.

This clonotype was detected once. The V gene is TRBV6-2 or TRBV6-3, the J gene TRBJ1-2; D gene unclear. V was clipped by 5 bases and J by 7 bases, with 17 bases between them. Germline loops: CDR1 MNHEY, CDR2 SVGEGT. The CDR3 is 14 amino acids. As DNA, the CDR3 is TGTGCCAGCAGTGCTTTGACACCGCGCAGTGGCTACACCTTC. Protein sequence: CASSALTPRSGYTF.

The chain carries TRBV6-6 and TRBJ1-2; 9 bases are a match to TRBD1. Looked up from germline, CDR1 is MNHNY and CDR2 is SVGAGI (reference sequence). This CDR3 comprises 12 residues. Trimming took 6 bases from V and 10 from J; bases not matched to a gene: 6. The CDR3 sequence: CASSPDRGDYTF. The CDR3 DNA is TGTGCCAGCAGCCCGGACAGGGGAGACTACACCTTC.

This sequence joins TRBV7-9 and TRBJ1-2; D is uncertain. Germline-derived CDR1 and CDR2 are SEHNR and FQNEAQ (reference sequence). The CDR3 is 12 residues long. With 3 bases removed from V and 8 bases from J, the gap between germline ends came to 10 bases. The CDR3 reads CASSFSPSGYTF. Written as DNA, the CDR3 is TGTGCCAGCAGCTTTTCACCGAGCGGCTACACCTTC.

The V gene is TRBV5-5, the J gene TRBJ1-1, with TRBD1 identical over 9 bases. Germline CDR1 SGHKS, CDR2 YYEKEE (reference sequence). V was pared by 4 bases and J by 6 bases, with 7 bases of the junction left unmatched. The CDR3 is 14 amino acids. The CDR3 DNA follows: TGTGCCAGCAGCCCGGGACAGGGAGGGGCTGAAGCTTTCTTT. Translating gives CASSPGQGGAEAFF.

This clonotype was seen a few times. The rearrangement joins TRBV2 to TRBJ2-3; 7 bases fit TRBD1. J gave up 6 bases and V 7 bases, and 10 bases lay outside the gene matches. This CDR3 contains 14 residues. Looked up from germline, CDR1 is SNHLY and CDR2 is FYNNEI. CDR3 DNA: TGTGCCAGCACCGTAGACAGGGATAGGGATACGCAGTATTTT. It codes for CASTVDRDRDTQYF.

The chain is built from TRBV6-1 and TRBJ2-5, with 7 bases aligning to TRBD1. The CDR3 loop spans 15 amino acids. J lost 1 base, V lost 5 bases, and 7 bases had no gene match. The germline CDR1 and CDR2 sequences are MNHNS and SASEGT. The DNA for the CDR3 is TGTGCCAGCAGTCGCACGTGGACAGGCCAAGAGACCCAGTACTTC. This sequence encodes CASSRTWTGQETQYF.

This rearrangement joins TRBV15 to TRBJ1-6; possibly TRBD1 for D (5 bases). Per the germline V gene, CDR1 is LNHNV and CDR2 is YYDKDF (reference sequence). CDR3 length equals 13 residues. Trimming removed 0 bases at V and 9 bases at J, with 6 bases between. The CDR3 spells CATSRERGSPLHF. CDR3 coding DNA: TGTGCCACCAGCAGAGAGAGGGGTTCACCCCTCCACTTT.

The chain links TRBV20-1 to TRBJ1-1, with TRBD1 identical over 7 bases. V gave up 6 bases and J gave up 0 bases; unmatched junction bases: 7. This CDR3 is 14 amino acids long. Germline V gives CDR1 DFQATT, CDR2 SNEGSKA (reference sequence). The CDR3 DNA is TGCAGTGCCAAGGGGGCGAAAGTGAACACTGAAGCTTTCTTT. Its protein is CSAKGAKVNTEAFF.

J is TRBJ1-4 and V is TRBV4-2; 11 bases align to TRBD1. With V trimmed by 4 bases and J by 8 bases, 6 bases remained unmatched. This CDR3 spans 15 amino acids. Germline CDR1 LGHNA, CDR2 YNFKEQ. The CDR3, as DNA: TGTGCCAGCAGCCCAGCCGGGACAGGGGGGGAAAAACTGTTTTTT. Protein: CASSPAGTGGEKLFF.

CDR3 DNA sequence: TGTGCCAGCAGCTTAGTTGGGGGCCTAGATTCCTACAATGAGCAGTTCTTC. This translates into CASSLVGGLDSYNEQFF. This rearrangement joins TRBV7-6 to TRBJ2-1; D possibly corresponds to TRBD1 (6 bases). The V gene lost 1 base and the J gene lost 1 base, with 14 bases spanning the gap. The CDR3 spans 17 residues. CDR1 is SGHVS, CDR2 FNYEAQ, per germline.

As to this clonotype: A junction boundary mismatches the germline segment, possibly from a read error. This sequence joins TRBV20-1 and TRBJ1-6, with TRBD1 as a possible D gene (6 bases). Per germline, CDR1 DFQATT and CDR2 SNEGSKA (reference sequence). The CDR3 loop spans 14 amino acids. CDR3 residues: CSAGGGYNNSSLHF. The CDR3 DNA is TGCAGTGCTGGAGGGGGTTATAATAATTCATCCCTCCACTTT.

The V and J genes are TRBV24-1 and TRBJ1-2; 7 bases are a match to TRBD1. Germline CDR1 is KGHDR and CDR2 is SFDVKD. Germline trimming cut 0 bases from V and 9 bases from J; bases unmatched to any gene: 3. The CDR3 totals 13 residues. The CDR3 reads CATSDLDRARYTF. CDR3 DNA: TGTGCCACCAGTGATTTGGACAGGGCTCGCTACACCTTC.

The chain uses TRBV6-6 and TRBJ1-1, with D perhaps matching TRBD1 (5 bases). V lost 8 bases to trimming and J lost 4 bases, with 26 bases between them. The CDR3 is 17 amino acids. CDR1 and CDR2 (germline): MNHNY, SVGAGI (reference sequence). As DNA, the CDR3 is TGTGCCAGCCGCGCCTGGGGGACCGCCAACGGAGTCACTGAAGCTTTCTTT. As protein: CASRAWGTANGVTEAFF.

A few counts support this clonotype. The chain links TRBV7-2 to TRBJ1-2; 9 bases fit TRBD1. Germline assignment: CDR1 SGHTA and CDR2 FQGNSA. V dropped 5 bases and J dropped 6; count of bases not matched to a gene: 7. This CDR3 region has 14 residues. CDR3 in amino acids: CASSPRTGEHGYTF. For the CDR3, the DNA is TGTGCCAGCAGCCCCCGGACAGGGGAGCATGGCTACACCTTC.

This clonotype was counted many times. This sequence joins TRBV10-3 and TRBJ1-1; D is unclear. Germline lookup yields CDR1 ENHRY and CDR2 SYGVKD. This CDR3 is built from 13 residues. V shed 2 bases and J shed 2 bases, with 6 bases lying between them. CDR3 protein: CAISEAHNTEAFF. CDR3 bases: TGTGCCATCAGTGAGGCTCATAACACTGAAGCTTTCTTT.

This clonotype was picked up a small number of times. DNA of the CDR3: TGTGCCAGCAGCATACAGGGACGGGATTCACCCCTCCACTTT. Its translation is CASSIQGRDSPLHF. V gene TRBV27 combines with J gene TRBJ1-6; D is perhaps TRBD1 (6 bases). Germline V lookup: CDR1 MNHEY, CDR2 SMNVEV (reference sequence). V was shortened by 6 bases and J by 8 bases, with 14 bases between the two germline ends. The CDR3 spans 14 residues.

This clonotype was detected only a few times. The chain carries TRBV12-3 or TRBV12-4 and TRBJ2-1; a weak D match, TRBD2 (6 bases). Trimming pared 6 bases from V and 7 bases from J, leaving 19 bases between. The CDR3 has 15 residues. CDR3 DNA: TGTGCCAGCAGCCCAAATGCGGGGTTGGAGAATGAGCAGTTCTTC. Encoded protein: CASSPNAGLENEQFF.

Worth noting for this clonotype: One junction end does not reproduce the germline sequence, and a read error may be involved. CDR3 sequence (DNA): TGTGCCAACAGCTTAGTAGGGGGTTTTGATTCACCCCTCCACTTT. It is translated as CANSLVGGFDSPLHF. V usage is TRBV7-2 and J usage is TRBJ1-6; D might be TRBD1 (6 bases). CDR1 and CDR2 from the germline V gene are SGHTA and FQGNSA. The CDR3 loop spans 15 amino acids.

This clonotype turned up a few times. The chain uses TRBV12-3 or TRBV12-4 and TRBJ2-2, with no clear D. The CDR3 is 14 residues long. Trimming cost V 5 bases and J 0 bases, with 7 bases left between them. Written as DNA, the CDR3 is TGTGCCAGCAGTAGATCCACGAACACCGGGGAGCTGTTTTTT. This gives the protein CASSRSTNTGELFF.

The V gene is TRBV12-5, the J gene TRBJ2-1; 8 positions agree with TRBD1. Germline-derived CDR1 and CDR2 are LGHNT and FRNRAP. J gave up 6 bases and V 4 bases, and 8 bases lay outside the gene matches. The length of the CDR3 is 15 residues. The CDR3 reads CASGSPLTGGNEQFF. The CDR3 DNA sequence: TGTGCTAGTGGTTCCCCCCTAACAGGGGGCAATGAGCAGTTCTTC. Full variable domain (rest looked up from reference TRBV12-5 and TRBJ2-1): DARVTQTPRHKVTEMGQEVTMRCQPILGHNTVFWYRQTMMQGLELLAYFRNRAPLDDSGMPKDRFSAEMPDATLATLKIQPSEPRDSAVYFCASGSPLTGGNEQFFGPGTRLTVL.